This entry features one T cell receptor (beta chain) sequence. What it binds is unknown. The record originates from a study of T cell responses to AZD1222 COVID-19 vaccine. Trimming at V came to 6 bases and at J to 8 bases, leaving 11 bases not matched to a gene. Germline V gene data show CDR1 as MNHEY and CDR2 as SVGAGI. This CDR3 is built from 15 residues. Overall study results and limits: Following two doses of AZD1222, Spike-specific TCR breadth and depth rose. Epitopes outside B.1.351 and B.1.1.7 mutated regions reportedly drew nearly half of spike TCRs. Most donors were white British and more were female, and clonal diversity was possibly underestimated. Repertoires were obtained solely post-peak T cell response.

Sequenced by immunoSEQ multiplex PCR; TCRdb stores in-frame clones only, minus some. Of roughly 150,000 clones listed, almost 95% are singletons. This sequence originates from an adult in good health. The sample in question was peripheral blood, obtained on day 0 of AZD1222 vaccination. V is TRBV6-5 and J is TRBJ2-1; 9 nucleotides match TRBD2. The CDR3 DNA sequence: TGTGCCAGCAGGCGAGAAGCGGGGGGTACCGATGAGCAGTTCTTC. It translates to CASRREAGGTDEQFF.